The T cell receptor (beta chain) described here comes from a study of chemoradiotherapy in HPV16-positive cancers (dated by TCRdb to the early 2020s). Regarding the complete study: Candidate HPV-specific T-cell clones and common TCR motifs were defined by functional T-cell assays performed on cells from a couple of HPV16-positive patients. The study asked whether T-cell immunity against the HPV oncoproteins E6 and E7 changes during chemoradiotherapy and whether it affects survival. The candidate HPV-specific TCRs and motifs were then tracked in TCR repertoires from over 80 patients with HPV-related cancers. The paper's findings and limits, for the study overall: Among HPV16-positive patients, expansion of HPV-responsive T cells during chemoradiotherapy was associated with better recurrence-free survival. Expansion of candidate HPV-specific clones and E7-related TCR motifs was observed in the tumor microenvironment during treatment, whereas no such expansion was observed for non-HPV-specific T cells. The survival association was reported for HPV16-positive patients, and the functional definition of HPV-specific T cells was derived from only a couple of HPV16-positive patients.

The germline V gene gives CDR1 as SGHVS and CDR2 as FQNEAQ. The CDR3 goes from the cysteine to the phenylalanine over 14 residues. CDR3 DNA only is kept here, 42 bases in frame from base 1. After removal of 5 bases from V and 4 bases from J, the junction retains 8 bases not matched to a gene. Libraries were constructed by the immunoSEQ multiplex PCR assay. The table comes from immuneACCESS by way of TCRdb, which keeps in-frame sequences with V and J called. Part of the clones is missing from these tables; in studies checked, under half for an unresolved V gene and the rest for unknown reasons. Within this sample are 6,200 or so clones, with approximately 79% of them counted one time only. More than 6.5% of the sample is in the top ten clones. Remarks on this clone: Its antigen target is currently unknown. Per-nucleotide qualities are absent, and no much larger clonotype sits a single base away.

Repertoires were sampled repeatedly over the course of chemoradiotherapy, so clonal expansion could be followed in the tumor microenvironment. The chain uses TRBV7-8 and TRBJ2-7; 7 junctional bases match TRBD2. The TCR sequence derives from a human donor with HPV-associated anogenital cancer. The sample was tumor tissue, taken from a patient who underwent chemoradiotherapy. The bases are TGTGCCAGCAGCCCCGGGACTACGCCATACGAGCAGTACTTC. Its translation reads: CASSPGTTPYEQYF. Supplemented by the reference TRBV7-8 and TRBJ2-7 proteins around the CDR3, the complete variable domain is GAGVSQSPRYKVAKRGQDVALRCDPISGHVSLFWYQQALGQGPEFLTYFQNEAQLDKSGLPSDRFFAERPEGSVSTLKIQRTQQEDSAVYLCASSPGTTPYEQYFGPGTRLTVT.